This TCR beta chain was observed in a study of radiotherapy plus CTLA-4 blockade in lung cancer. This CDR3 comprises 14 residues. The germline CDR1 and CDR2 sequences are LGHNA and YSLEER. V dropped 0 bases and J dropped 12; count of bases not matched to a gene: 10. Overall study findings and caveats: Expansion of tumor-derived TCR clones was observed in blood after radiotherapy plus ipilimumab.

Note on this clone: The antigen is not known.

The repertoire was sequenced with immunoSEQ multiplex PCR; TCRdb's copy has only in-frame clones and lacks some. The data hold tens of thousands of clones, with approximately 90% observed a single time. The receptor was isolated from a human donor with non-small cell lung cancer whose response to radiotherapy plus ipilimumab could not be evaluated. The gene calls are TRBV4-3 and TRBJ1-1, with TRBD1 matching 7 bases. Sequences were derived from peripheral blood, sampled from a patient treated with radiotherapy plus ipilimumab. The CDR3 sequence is CASSQDLRTGWTFF. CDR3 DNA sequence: TGCGCCAGCAGCCAAGATCTTCGGACAGGTTGGACTTTCTTT.